This TCR beta chain was retrieved from a study of blood T cells in healthy people across ages. Overall study results and limits: Diversity of TCR beta per million T cells declined in a roughly linear way with age.

The use of a sample-barcoded 5' primer and a J-beta primer mix characterized a second PCR of about 6 to 12 cycles. TCRdb reanalysed the 5' RACE reads using MiXCR and keeps one entry per CDR3 protein. The table shows fewer than 600,000 distinct CDR3 sequences, with 27% occurring only once. Notes on this clonotype: Its target is unknown.

These data are also associated with another study on T cells of mothers and their children. This second report adds: Over 9.5 million reads per mother and around 3.2 million per child were obtained.

Sequencing was performed on blood. The source is a boy younger than 10 in good health.

In nucleotides, the CDR3 is TGTGCCAGCAGCCTGGGACTAGCGTTCGAGCAGTACTTC. Its protein is CASSLGLAFEQYF. The chain employs TRBV12-3 or TRBV12-4 and TRBJ2-7; TRBD2 aligns across 10 bases. The CDR3 consists of 13 residues. V shed 6 bases and J 6 bases; nucleotides not matched to a gene: 5.